The sequence of this T cell receptor beta chain was determined in a study of shared clonotypes between healthy human individuals. Findings of the study overall: Generation of non-shared clonotypes was less probable than generation of clonotypes shared by all four donors.

On this clone itself: Its antigen is unidentified.

The CDR3 covers 13 residues. Germline CDR1 reads MDHEN; CDR2 reads SYDVKM. V gave up 6 bases and J gave up 4 bases, with 12 bases separating them. At a deep level, the assay was run. Profiled with immunoSEQ multiplex PCR; TCRdb holds only in-frame clones, not every one. The sample lists some 1,100,000 clones, 78% occurring once. The chain carries TRBV28 and TRBJ1-2; D might be TRBD1 (6 bases). Sequences were obtained from memory CD4+ T cells from PBMCs. This sample's subset: CD45RA-negative fraction. This TCR was recovered from a man aged 18 to 30 in good health. Some clones in this sample may be carry-over from other donors' samples. CDR3 residues: CASSPGAIYGYTF. CDR3 in DNA: TGTGCCAGCAGCCCGGGGGCAATCTATGGCTACACCTTC.